This TCR beta chain was identified during a study of T cells after yellow fever vaccination (dated by TCRdb to between 2017 and 2020). General notes on the study: Libraries from fractions with low cell numbers were prepared with the SMART-Seq v4 Ultra Low Input RNA kit. Blood was collected at multiple timepoints before and after primary and secondary immunization, and bulk PBMC replicates and cell subsets were isolated. Two healthy male donors made up the cohort, one aged 18 to 29 years and the other aged 30 to 40 years. To follow T-cell clones before and after primary and booster YFV17D yellow fever vaccination, bulk TCR alpha and beta repertoires were sequenced over time. What the research found in general, with its limitations: Because only a couple of donors were included in the study, the extent to which the findings can be generalized is limited. A small fraction of clonotypes appeared in both the CD4 and CD8 compartments, likely as a result of convergent recombination. Most clones expanded after primary vaccination were re-detected after the booster (around 96% of CD4 and roughly 85% of CD8), suggesting broad memory maintenance. Compared with the primary T-cell response, the secondary T-cell response was weaker but faster, peaking on day 5 rather than day 15. FACS-sorted repertoires could contain abundant contaminating clonotypes from the bulk population, so computational filtering was required.

According to the study, the label for this sample's treatment or condition signals: live attenuated yellow fever vaccine strain. A standard Ficoll-Paque protocol was used to isolate PBMCs from peripheral blood. Dynabeads CD4 and CD8 positive selection kits were used to isolate the CD4 and CD8 T-cell fractions. RNA was extracted with TriZol from bulk PBMCs, CD4 and CD8 fractions, and dextramer-positive and dextramer-negative fractions. The germline V gene (reference sequence) specifies LNHDA as CDR1 and SQIVND as CDR2. Its CDR3 holds 17 amino acids, cysteine through phenylalanine. CDR3 DNA is the only sequence kept; it has 51 bases, read in frame from the first base. After removal of 4 bases from V and 2 bases from J, the junction retains 6 bases not matched to a gene. This clonotype was seen many times. Its recognized antigen is unknown. Base quality data are lacking; no much larger clone is found one base away.

Sequencing was carried out with an Illumina NovaSeq 6000. TCR cDNA was made using 5'RACE template switching, a step that added a universal primer site and unique molecular identifiers. Priming of cDNA synthesis was performed from both the TCR alpha and TCR beta constant segments. Two PCR steps were used to amplify libraries, with sample barcodes and sequencing adapters being added in the second step. Sequencing of libraries was performed on Illumina HiSeq 2500 (2x100 bp) or NovaSeq (2x150 bp). The original methods were these. Reads were demultiplexed and collapsed into UMI consensus sequences with MIGEC, and V(D)J alignment was performed with MiXCR. Vaccine-responding clonotypes were defined with edgeR using replicate PBMC samples, requiring FDR below 0.01 and a log2 fold change above 5 up to day 15. Each bulk clonotype was labeled CD4 or CD8 based on which sequenced repertoire, CD4 or CD8, contained the clonotype at higher abundance. Starting from the raw public reads, TCRdb applied fastp trimming at Q25, assembled clones with MiXCR and retained in-frame beta chains. Records with the same CDR3 protein are collapsed into one entry carrying the most frequent genes and DNA. It is TCRdb's table, rather than the study itself, that gives the V and J calls and clone size. The sample records about 320,000 distinct CDR3 sequences, roughly an eighth of which are singletons. 2.5% to 3.5% of the sample goes to the ten largest clones.

The specimen comprised CD4+ T cells sorted from PBMCs, sampled 15 days after the yellow fever booster vaccination. The rearrangement joined TRBV19 to TRBJ2-5, and 14 junctional nucleotides match TRBD2. The sequence derives from a man between 18 and 35 years old who received the YFV17D yellow fever vaccine. The CDR3 loop reads CASSRGLAGAMQETQYF. The bases read TGTGCCAGTAGTAGGGGACTAGCGGGGGCTATGCAAGAGACCCAGTACTTC. With all but the CDR3 taken from the reference TRBV19 and TRBJ2-5 genes, the full variable domain is: DGGITQSPKYLFRKEGQNVTLSCEQNLNHDAMYWYRQDPGQGLRLIYYSQIVNDFQKGDIAEGYSVSREKKESFPLTVTSAQKNPTAFYLCASSRGLAGAMQETQYFGPGTRLLVL.